This TCR beta chain is drawn from a study of cytotoxic CD8 clonotypes in ibrutinib-treated CLL. This clone has only one observation. The target antigen is unknown. The germline V gene encodes CDR1 ENHRY and CDR2 SYGVKD. There are 14 residues in the CDR3. V dropped 3 bases and J dropped 7; count of bases not matched to a gene: 3. Study-wide findings and caveats: Clonality was higher at ibrutinib response and returned toward baseline at progression.

Clones were sequenced by immunoSEQ multiplex PCR, and TCRdb holds only the in-frame ones, with some missing. The profile shows some 170,000 clones, 70% to 90% of them singletons. The rearrangement joins TRBV10-3 to TRBJ2-1; TRBD2 matches at 10 bases. This sequence was found in a human donor with chronic lymphocytic leukemia. The sequencing here drew on PBMCs, taken at disease progression, from a patient treated with ibrutinib. The DNA for the CDR3 is TGTGCCATCAGTGATCAGCGGGAGGGTAATGAGCAGTTCTTC. Translation gives CAISDQREGNEQFF.